This T cell receptor beta chain was obtained from a study of cytomegalovirus exposure and HLA in healthy donors (dated 2017 in TCRdb). At the level of the whole study: In an earlier analysis of fewer than 750 of the donors, 276 Gb of sequence data and just under 120 million unique TCR beta sequences from roughly 190 million T cells were reported. Approximately 300 gigabases of sequencing data and around 87 million unique TCR sequences were included in an early release covering under 650 HLA-typed donors. Of the approximately 400 genotyped donors, less than 85% were placed in the genetic ancestry cluster associated with self-reported Caucasian donors. The study was designed to test whether signatures of past pathogen exposure could be identified by cataloging public T cell receptors. Using immunosequencing, the study profiled T cell repertoires from fewer than 850 subjects and related those repertoires to cytomegalovirus serostatus. A separate validation cohort of 100 to 150 different subjects was used in addition to the roughly 670-subject first cohort. To predict cytomegalovirus infection status, the study brought together high-throughput TCR immunosequencing, statistical association of individual TCRs with disease status, and machine learning. To study patterns of TCR occurrence, a later analysis re-analyzed previously published TCR beta repertoires from 700 or so donors and added high-resolution HLA genotyping. Rather than drawing on any new phenotypic data, the later analysis identified candidate immune exposures from TCR beta sequences and the way those sequences occurred across donors. In an earlier analysis of a few hundred of the donors, high-throughput TCR beta sequencing was used to judge whether each TCR beta V gene segment behaved as functional or pseudogenic. Donor age, sex, ethnicity and CMV serostatus were collected together with the repertoire data. Genome-wide SNP genotypes for about three fifths of the roughly 670 donors were used in a later genetic analysis, which treated that subset as a discovery cohort. All discovery cohort repertoires had been generated on a single sequencing platform. HLA typing included class I and class II loci at four-digit resolution. The number of typed donors differed by locus: about 629-630 for A, B, C, DRB1 and DQB1; some 500 for DQA1; about 600 for DPA1; and about 450 for DPB1. Several DR-DQ haplotypes were treated as single units for association and clustering because of strong linkage in the cohort. Among roughly 370 genotyped donors of the cohort, an average of about 240,000 unique TCR beta nucleotide sequences were sequenced per donor, roughly 20% of them non-productive.

Relative to germline, V is missing 6 bases and J is missing 6 bases, with 6 bases of the junction outside any gene match. From the cysteine through the phenylalanine, the CDR3 covers 14 amino acids. Kept here is only the CDR3 DNA, which spans 42 bases and is read in frame from base 1. The germline V gene (reference sequence) yields LNHDA for CDR1 and SQIVND for CDR2. Overall study outcomes, separate from this receptor: Only TCR beta chains were sequenced in this cohort, and the absence of alpha or paired-chain data limited detectable features. In a later analysis, some 18,000 TCR beta sequences were associated with specific HLA alleles at a false discovery rate of 0.05. For the cohort, immune exposure information was limited to CMV serostatus. Correlated functional status among segregating V segments might be attributable to linkage disequilibrium, but an unknown experimental factor could not be ruled out. In vitro tests confirmed that a few of the cytomegalovirus-associated TCR beta chains recognize cytomegalovirus antigens. Because HLA typing was missing for some donors at each locus, association tests included only the typed subset. Across donors, most TCR sequences were observed very rarely, whereas some public TCRs were present in many individuals. The study listed over 150 TCR beta chains as associated with cytomegalovirus. According to a later analysis, TCR association rates differed among HLA loci, with DRB1 alleles showing the most associated TCRs and HLA-C alleles showing the fewest. Several of the top co-occurrence clusters appeared to be linked to parvovirus B19, influenza, CMV and Epstein-Barr virus, according to a later analysis. Strong co-occurrence of HLA alleles, especially DR and DQ, made assigning TCR associations to individual alleles difficult. A cluster of highly shared sequence variants was judged likely to be a technical artifact of the sequencing pipeline. A further reported finding was that TCR beta sequences accurately predicted the HLA-A and HLA-B alleles for most subjects in the first cohort. A later analysis found that most CMV-associated TCR beta chains appeared HLA-restricted, with HLA associations seemingly driven largely by CMV exposure. The authors suggested that the approach could potentially be extended to other disease states and immunological phenotypes. Some IMGT-functional V segments, including TRBV6-2 and TRBV6-3, could not be distinguished by the 87-base-pair reads and were therefore excluded. In an earlier analysis of more than 500 of the donors, most TCR beta V segments appeared in productive rearrangements about 87% or about 30% of the time, broadly matching IMGT annotations. Cytomegalovirus status was reported to be diagnosed by the classifier with high specificity and sensitivity in both the original and validation cohorts. A later genetic analysis reported fewer N-insertions in productive TCRs among donors in an Asian-associated ancestry cluster than the approximately 670-donor mean. V-gene and J-gene trimming of TCR beta chains was associated with a missense DCLRE1C variant in a later genetic analysis, and the association was replicated in an independent cohort. Sequencing depth was assumed to be roughly uniform across donors in the presence/absence analyses, though that assumption may not hold. A later analysis found that HLA-associated TCR beta chains were more clonally expanded and had lower generation probabilities than equally common non-associated chains. Because counts were too low, some 16 rarely observed V segments, including chromosome 9 orphons, were excluded from the earlier analysis of several hundred of the donors.

Details on this clone: The clone's antigen remains unknown. One base away there is no much larger clone; base qualities are not given.

To prepare the library, the immunoSEQ multiplex PCR assay was applied. For the multiplex PCR, a mixture combining 60 forward primers for TCR Vbeta segments and 13 reverse primers for TCR Jbeta segments was used. Amplification of the CDR3 region of rearranged TCR beta genes was performed with a multiplex PCR assay on genomic DNA. On the Illumina HiSeq System, the amplified TCR beta libraries were sequenced as 87-base-pair reads. The authors' pipeline ran thus. A later analysis tallied around 82 million unique TCR beta chains across the 666 repertoires, and 10 million to 11 million of those chains were shared by two or more donors. To remove PCR and sequencing errors, raw reads were error-corrected and collapsed into unique sequences using a nearest-neighbor algorithm that merged closely related sequences. Alignment of CDR3 sequences to IMGT reference sequences was used to assign V, D and J gene segments. For a sequence to be retained, at least a six-nucleotide match to both a V gene segment and a J gene segment was required. Rearrangements were called productive when the CDR3 lacked stop codons and stayed in frame with V and J; all others were non-productive. CDR3 was defined according to IMGT convention as the region running from the second conserved V-encoded cysteine to the conserved J-encoded phenylalanine. The earlier analysis of 587 of the donors excluded sequences that lacked an unambiguous match to a single V gene segment. An earlier analysis of fewer than 750 of the donors called V segments functional above 56.7% productive rearrangements and segregating when the between-donor standard deviation exceeded 5%. A statistical classification framework was built for diagnosing cytomegalovirus status from the catalog of TCR beta chain sequences. A later analysis assigned V and J genes by comparing TCR nucleotide sequences with IMGT/GENE-DB human TR gene sequences. A later analysis assigned CDR3 sequences and most-parsimonious VDJ recombination scenarios with the TCRdist pipeline. A later analysis defined each TCR beta chain by its CDR3 amino acid sequence plus V-gene family, and excluded reads lacking a unique V-gene family. In a later analysis, 450 to 600 highly shared, low-generation-probability nucleotide sequences were removed to address suspected cross-contamination and a sequencing artifact. In a later analysis, a clonal expansion index was calculated for each public chain from normalized within-repertoire ranks of inferred template counts. Generation probabilities in a later analysis came from a VDJ recombination model fitted to out-of-frame rearrangements, and those results were checked against IGoR. In a later analysis, hypergeometric tests were used to score TCR-TCR, TCR-HLA and TCR-CMV co-occurrence, with a repertoire-size bias correction applied to TCR pairs. A later analysis estimated false discovery rates by permuting HLA or CMV assignments 20 times. In a later analysis, co-occurring TCRs were grouped using DBSCAN, and TCRdist sequence similarity was added for clustering within HLA-allele-positive subsets. For co-occurrence clustering, repertoires with fewer than 30,000 or more than 120,000 public chains were excluded, along with 4 to 6 repertoires with anomalous nucleotide sharing. Here the immuneACCESS table is served through TCRdb, limited to in-frame sequences with V and J called. Missing clones are a known gap in these copies; in checked studies unresolved V genes cover under half, and the rest lacks a known reason. The DNA was the basis for D and trimming; V, J and clone size are from that table. This sample is represented by 120,000 or so clones; roughly three quarters of them were singletons. The ten largest clones take up 9.5% to 13% of the sample.

The cohort was made up of several hundred healthy bone marrow donors. All cohort members were sampled while nominally healthy, although unrecorded immune exposures were likely present. The donor tested CMV seropositive and was one of the 289 seropositive cohort members. Each donor provided a peripheral blood sample, and peripheral blood mononuclear cells were used for TCR beta sequencing. The Qiagen DNeasy Blood Extraction Kit was used to extract genomic DNA from the blood cell samples. This receptor was obtained from a young man in good health and CMV-seropositive. Recombination connected TRBV19 to TRBJ2-2; TRBD2 lines up with 8 middle nucleotides. Sequencing was done on a sample of PBMCs. The DNA is as follows: TGTGCCAGTAGGGGCGGGAGGTTCTCCGGGGAGCTGTTTTTT. Its amino acids are CASRGGRFSGELFF.